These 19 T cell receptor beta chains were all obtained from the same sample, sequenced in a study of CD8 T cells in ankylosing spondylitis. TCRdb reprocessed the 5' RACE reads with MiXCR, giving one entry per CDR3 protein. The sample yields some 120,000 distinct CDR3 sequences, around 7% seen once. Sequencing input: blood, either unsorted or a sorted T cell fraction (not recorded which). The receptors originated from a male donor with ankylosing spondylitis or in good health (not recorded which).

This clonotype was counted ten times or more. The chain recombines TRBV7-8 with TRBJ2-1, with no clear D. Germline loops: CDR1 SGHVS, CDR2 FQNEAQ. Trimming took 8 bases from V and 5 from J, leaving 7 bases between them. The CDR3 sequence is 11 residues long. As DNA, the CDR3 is TGTGCCAGCGGCGGTCACAATGAGCAGTTCTTC. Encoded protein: CASGGHNEQFF.

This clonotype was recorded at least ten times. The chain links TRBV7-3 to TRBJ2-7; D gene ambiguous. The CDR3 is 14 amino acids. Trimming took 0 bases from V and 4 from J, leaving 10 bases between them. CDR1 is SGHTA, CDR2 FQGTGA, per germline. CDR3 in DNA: TGTGCCAGCAGCTTAACTGTCCACCCTTACGAGCAGTACTTC. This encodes CASSLTVHPYEQYF.

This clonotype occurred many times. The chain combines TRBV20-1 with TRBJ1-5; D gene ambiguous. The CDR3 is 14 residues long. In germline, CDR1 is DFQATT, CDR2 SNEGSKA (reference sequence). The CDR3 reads CSAELAGGNQPQHF. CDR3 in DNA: TGCAGCGCTGAGTTGGCAGGAGGGAATCAGCCCCAGCATTTT.

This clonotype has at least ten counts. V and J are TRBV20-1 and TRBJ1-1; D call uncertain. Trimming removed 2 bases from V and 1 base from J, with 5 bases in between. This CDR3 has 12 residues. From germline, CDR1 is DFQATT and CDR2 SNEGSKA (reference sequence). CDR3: CSARRGNTEAFF. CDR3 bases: TGCAGTGCTAGACGGGGGAACACTGAAGCTTTCTTT.

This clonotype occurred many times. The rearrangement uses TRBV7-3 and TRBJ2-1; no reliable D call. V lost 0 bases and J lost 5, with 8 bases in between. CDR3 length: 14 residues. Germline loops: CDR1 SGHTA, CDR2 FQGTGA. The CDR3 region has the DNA TGTGCCAGCAGCTTAACAGGGATGGACAATGAGCAGTTCTTC. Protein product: CASSLTGMDNEQFF.

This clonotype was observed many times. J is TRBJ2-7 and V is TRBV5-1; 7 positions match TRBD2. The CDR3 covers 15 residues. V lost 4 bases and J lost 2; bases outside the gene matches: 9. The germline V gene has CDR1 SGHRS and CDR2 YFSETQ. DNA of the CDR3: TGCGCCAGCAGCACAACTAGCGACGGAGCCTACGAGCAGTACTTC. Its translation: CASSTTSDGAYEQYF.

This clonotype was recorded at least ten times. The CDR3 DNA sequence: TGCAGTTCCAGCCGCCCGGGCGTATACGAGCAGTACTTC. Its translation: CSSSRPGVYEQYF. V gene TRBV20-1 combines with J gene TRBJ2-7; D is ambiguous. The germline gives CDR1 DFQATT, CDR2 SNEGSKA (reference sequence). The CDR3 has 13 amino acids. V dropped 8 bases and J dropped 4 bases, with 18 bases sitting between them.

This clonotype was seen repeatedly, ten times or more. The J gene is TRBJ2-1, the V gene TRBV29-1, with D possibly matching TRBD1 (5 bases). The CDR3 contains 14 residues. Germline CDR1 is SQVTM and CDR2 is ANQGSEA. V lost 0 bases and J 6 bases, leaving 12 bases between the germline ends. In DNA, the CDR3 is TGCAGCGTTGAAGACTGGGGCTTAAGCAATGAGCAGTTCTTC. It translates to CSVEDWGLSNEQFF.

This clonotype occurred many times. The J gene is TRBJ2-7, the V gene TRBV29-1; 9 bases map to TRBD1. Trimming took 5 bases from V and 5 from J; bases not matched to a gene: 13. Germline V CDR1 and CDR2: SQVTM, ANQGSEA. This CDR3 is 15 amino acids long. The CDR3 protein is CSVPMVDRGKNEQYF. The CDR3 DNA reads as TGCAGCGTTCCTATGGTTGACAGGGGGAAGAACGAGCAGTACTTC.

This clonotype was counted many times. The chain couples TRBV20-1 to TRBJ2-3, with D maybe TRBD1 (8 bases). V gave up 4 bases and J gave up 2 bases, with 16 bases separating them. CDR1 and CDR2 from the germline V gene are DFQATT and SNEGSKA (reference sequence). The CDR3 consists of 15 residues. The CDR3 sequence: CSANQQGGFTDTQYF. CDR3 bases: TGCAGTGCTAACCAACAGGGGGGGTTCACAGATACGCAGTATTTT.

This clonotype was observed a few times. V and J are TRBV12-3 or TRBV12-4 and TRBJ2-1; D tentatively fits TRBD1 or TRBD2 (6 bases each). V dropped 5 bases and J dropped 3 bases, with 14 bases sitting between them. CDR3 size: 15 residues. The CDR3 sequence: CASSQGMGGYNEQFF. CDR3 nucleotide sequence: TGTGCCAGCAGTCAGGGGATGGGGGGCTACAATGAGCAGTTCTTC.

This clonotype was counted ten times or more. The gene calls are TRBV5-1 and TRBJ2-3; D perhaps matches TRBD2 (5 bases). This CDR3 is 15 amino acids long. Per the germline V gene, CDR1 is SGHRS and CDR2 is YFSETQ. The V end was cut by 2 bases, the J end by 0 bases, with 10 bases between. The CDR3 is CASSFGLASTDTQYF. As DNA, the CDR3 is TGCGCCAGCAGCTTCGGGCTAGCTAGCACAGATACGCAGTATTTT.

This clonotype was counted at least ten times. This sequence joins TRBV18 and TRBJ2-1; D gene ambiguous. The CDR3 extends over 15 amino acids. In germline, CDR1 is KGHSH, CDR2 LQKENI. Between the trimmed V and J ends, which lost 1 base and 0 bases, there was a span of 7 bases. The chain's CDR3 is CASSPLQSSYNEQFF. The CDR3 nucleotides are TGTGCCAGCTCACCACTCCAGAGCTCCTACAATGAGCAGTTCTTC. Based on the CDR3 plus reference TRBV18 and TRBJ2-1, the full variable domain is NAGVMQNPRHLVRRRGQEARLRCSPMKGHSHVYWYRQLPEEGLKFMVYLQKENIIDESGMPKERFSAEFPKEGPSILRIQQVVRGDSAAYFCASSPLQSSYNEQFFGPGTRLTVL.

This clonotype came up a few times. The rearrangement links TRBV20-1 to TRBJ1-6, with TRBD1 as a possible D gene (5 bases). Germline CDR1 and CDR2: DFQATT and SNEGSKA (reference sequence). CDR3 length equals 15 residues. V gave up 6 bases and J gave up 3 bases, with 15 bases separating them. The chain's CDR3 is CSAQTRDGYNSPLHF. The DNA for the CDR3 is TGCAGTGCCCAGACTAGGGACGGCTATAATTCACCCCTCCACTTT.

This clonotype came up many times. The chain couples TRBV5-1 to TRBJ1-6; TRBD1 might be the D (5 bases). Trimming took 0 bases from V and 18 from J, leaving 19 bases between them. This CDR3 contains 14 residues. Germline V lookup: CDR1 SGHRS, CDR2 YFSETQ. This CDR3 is CASSLEPGTLHHHF. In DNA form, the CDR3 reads TGCGCCAGCAGCTTGGAGCCCGGGACCCTTCATCACCACTTT.

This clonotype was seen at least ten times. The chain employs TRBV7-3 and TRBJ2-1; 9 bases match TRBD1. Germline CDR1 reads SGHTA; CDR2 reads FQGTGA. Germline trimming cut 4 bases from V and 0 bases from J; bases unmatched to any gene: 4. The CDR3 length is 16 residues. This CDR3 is CASSYTGGISYNEQFF. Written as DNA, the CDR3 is TGTGCCAGCAGCTACACAGGGGGCATCTCCTACAATGAGCAGTTCTTC.

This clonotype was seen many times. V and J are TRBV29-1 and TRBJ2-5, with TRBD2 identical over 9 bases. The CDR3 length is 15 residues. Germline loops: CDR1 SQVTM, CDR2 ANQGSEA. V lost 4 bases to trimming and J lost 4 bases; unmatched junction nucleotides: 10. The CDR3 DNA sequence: TGCAGCGTTGTATTTAGCGGGAGAGTCGGAGAGACCCAGTACTTC. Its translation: CSVVFSGRVGETQYF.

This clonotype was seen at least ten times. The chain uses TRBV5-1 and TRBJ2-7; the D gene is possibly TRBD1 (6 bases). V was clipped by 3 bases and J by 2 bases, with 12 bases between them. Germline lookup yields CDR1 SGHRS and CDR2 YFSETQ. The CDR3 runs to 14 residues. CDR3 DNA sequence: TGCGCCAGCAGCTGGGACACTCGAACCTACGAGCAGTACTTC. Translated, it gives CASSWDTRTYEQYF.

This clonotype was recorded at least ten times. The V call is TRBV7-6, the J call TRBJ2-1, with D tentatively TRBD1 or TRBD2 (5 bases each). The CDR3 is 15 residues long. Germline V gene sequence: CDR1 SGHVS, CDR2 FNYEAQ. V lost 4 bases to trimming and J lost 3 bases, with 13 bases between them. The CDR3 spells CASSSSGTFYNEQFF. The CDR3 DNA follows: TGTGCCAGCAGCTCGAGTGGGACCTTCTACAATGAGCAGTTCTTC.